This T cell receptor beta chain was sequenced for a study of regulatory T cells in long-lasting Graves disease. The authors built TCR beta libraries using iRepertoire HTBI primers and Arm-PCR of CDR3 regions. MiXCR, applied by TCRdb to the multiplex PCR reads, yields one record per CDR3 protein. The data contain some 600,000 distinct CDR3 sequences, 16% of them singletons. The time point: newly diagnosed GD, antithyroid drugs for less than 3 months. Extracted PBMC RNA gave rise to the TCR library. Recruitment took place at an endocrinology department in Xi'an, China. The study's findings and limits: Since the sample size was small, accuracy may have been reduced.

The CDR3 consists of 14 residues. The germline V and J ends were trimmed by 5 bases and 4 bases, with 13 bases remaining between them. Germline V CDR1 and CDR2: MNHEY, SMNVEV (reference sequence). With respect to this clonotype: No antigen is known for it.

The sample also formed part of further work on T cells in Graves' hyperthyroidism and ophthalmopathy. As that report states: Blood also showed most of the thyroid clonotypes that were expanded above 0.001. The authors' 13 V-J model separated ophthalmopathy from stable hyperthyroidism.

This receptor was obtained from a young man with Graves disease. The chain joins TRBV27 to TRBJ2-3; D is possibly TRBD2 (5 bases). Sequenced material: peripheral blood mononuclear cells (PBMCs), taken at new diagnosis, from a patient treated with antithyroid drugs. CDR3 region: CASSRGHGSDTQYF. The CDR3 DNA reads TGTGCCAGCAGTCGAGGGCACGGGTCAGATACGCAGTATTTT.